One and the same sample provided the 2 T cell receptor beta chains below, sequenced in a study of vaccination and CD4 T cells after COVID-19. For these TCRs, the target antigens are not known. Described treatment: approximately 11-day PBMC culture with coronavirus spike peptide pools or control peptides (ViraFEST assay). Scientists ran DNA taken from cultured CD4+ T cells through the Oncomine TCR Beta short-read assay for sequencing. MiXCR, run by TCRdb on the PCR reads, gives a single entry per CDR3 protein. Of roughly 20,000 distinct CDR3 sequences detected, 45% to 60% appear once; the ten largest clones hold 7.4%. Material for sequencing was CD4+ T cells from blood, cultured in vitro. The receptors stem from a human donor who had recovered from COVID-19.

This clonotype was observed a handful of times. The V gene is TRBV21-1, the J gene TRBJ2-3; no check of the table's D call, TRBD1, against the DNA was made. TRBV21-1 is recorded as a pseudogene. This CDR3 is 16 amino acids long. CDR3 residues: CASSPTGELATDTQYF. The CDR3 coding sequence is TGTGCCAGCAGCCCAACAGGGGAACTAGCCACAGATACGCAGTATTTT.

The gene calls are TRBV24-1 and TRBJ2-3; 7 bases map to TRBD2. CDR3 length: 18 amino acids. J lost 0 bases, V lost 2 bases, and 10 bases had no gene match. Germline CDR1 is KGHDR and CDR2 is SFDVKD. The chain's CDR3 is CATSDYRRGGRSTDTQYF. The CDR3 DNA sequence: TGTGCCACCAGTGATTACCGCCGGGGAGGGCGTAGCACAGATACGCAGTATTTT.